These 25 T cell receptor beta chains originate from one sample sequenced in a study of CD8 T cells in ankylosing spondylitis. Study-wide results and caveats: Characteristic of ankylosing spondylitis blood, it appeared, was a TCR beta motif comprising about 8 highly homologous variants.

These receptors are not linked to any known antigen. TCRdb recomputed calls from the 5' RACE reads with MiXCR, one row per CDR3 protein. The sample has a few hundred thousand distinct CDR3 sequences; 7.5% to 9% are singletons. The sequenced sample was blood, either unsorted or a sorted T cell fraction (not recorded which). These receptors all come from a male donor with ankylosing spondylitis.

Comment on this clonotype: A read error may be the cause here, since a much bigger clone is one base away. The chain carries TRBV20-1 and TRBJ2-1, with TRBD2 matching 8 bases. Germline trimming cut 3 bases from V and 11 bases from J; bases unmatched to any gene: 18. The CDR3 contains 16 residues. Germline assignment: CDR1 DFQATT and CDR2 SNEGSKA (reference sequence). Here the CDR3 reads CSARLWGLGNKNKQFF. The CDR3 DNA reads as TGCAGTGCTAGGTTGTGGGGACTAGGGAATAAGAATAAGCAGTTCTTC.

The CDR3: CASSPPGFSEQYF. As DNA, the CDR3 is TGTGCCAGCAGTCCCCCTGGATTTTCCGAGCAGTACTTC. This rearrangement joins TRBV28 to TRBJ2-7; D not certain. Germline V gene lookup returns CDR1 MDHEN and CDR2 SYDVKM. There are 13 residues in the CDR3. Trimming removed 5 bases from V and 6 bases from J, with 14 bases in between.

At least ten counts were recorded for this clonotype. The chain employs TRBV2 and TRBJ2-6, with 9 bases matching TRBD1. J gave up 3 bases and V 6 bases, and 15 bases lay outside the gene matches. There are 19 residues in the CDR3. Germline CDR1 SNHLY, CDR2 FYNNEI. CDR3 nucleotide sequence: TGTGCCAGCAGCCGATCCGGGACAGGGTATCCTCTTGGGGCCAACGTCCTGACTTTC. The encoded protein is CASSRSGTGYPLGANVLTF.

This sequence joins TRBV20-1 and TRBJ2-5; 11 nucleotides match TRBD2. V trimming: 4 bases; J trimming: 2 bases; junction bases outside the gene matches: 9. CDR3 length: 16 residues. Germline lookup yields CDR1 DFQATT and CDR2 SNEGSKA (reference sequence). The CDR3 sequence: CSATVAGGKRQETQYF. CDR3 nucleotides: TGCAGTGCTACTGTAGCGGGAGGGAAGAGACAAGAGACCCAGTACTTC.

The chain is built from TRBV28 and TRBJ1-5, with unresolved D. Germline V gives CDR1 MDHEN, CDR2 SYDVKM. There are 15 residues in the CDR3. V was shortened by 2 bases and J by 4 bases, with 12 bases between the two germline ends. CDR3 residues: CASSLRGWGNQPQHF. The CDR3 bases are TGTGCCAGCAGTTTACGGGGTTGGGGAAATCAGCCCCAGCATTTT.

The rearrangement links TRBV29-1 to TRBJ2-2; D may be TRBD1 (5 bases). The CDR3 contains 12 residues. CDR1 is SQVTM and CDR2 is ANQGSEA in the germline V gene. The V gene lost 4 bases and the J gene lost 7 bases, with 10 bases spanning the gap. The CDR3 loop reads CSVGQTLGELFF. DNA of the CDR3: TGCAGCGTTGGACAGACCCTCGGGGAGCTGTTTTTT.

This clonotype was seen only a few times. This sequence joins TRBV11-2 and TRBJ1-2; tentatively, D is TRBD1 (6 bases). CDR1 is SGHAT and CDR2 is FQNNGV in the germline V gene. The CDR3 length is 13 residues. Trimming shortened V by 5 bases and J by 8 bases, and 15 bases separated the two germline ends. The CDR3 bases are TGTGCCAGCAGCCCGGACAGAACTATGGGCTACACCTTC. Translated, it gives CASSPDRTMGYTF.

This clonotype was found a few times. The chain combines TRBV7-2 with TRBJ2-7; unclear D gene. CDR3 length: 11 amino acids. Germline V lookup: CDR1 SGHTA, CDR2 FQGNSA. Trimming pared 8 bases from V and 6 bases from J, leaving 11 bases between. The CDR3 is CASGSASEQYF. The DNA for the CDR3 is TGTGCCAGCGGGTCCGCAAGCGAGCAGTACTTC.

The chain joins TRBV7-9 to TRBJ2-1, with unresolved D. V lost 1 base and J lost 12, with 10 bases in between. In germline, CDR1 is SEHNR, CDR2 FQNEAQ (reference sequence). This CDR3 spans 12 amino acids. Here the CDR3 reads CASSLVSVGQFF. The CDR3 DNA reads TGTGCCAGCAGCTTAGTGTCGGTTGGGCAGTTCTTC.

This clonotype was detected many times. The chain joins TRBV20-1 to TRBJ2-1; a weak D match, TRBD1 (6 bases). Germline CDR1 is DFQATT and CDR2 is SNEGSKA (reference sequence). The CDR3 sequence is 15 residues long. V was trimmed by 0 bases and J by 7 bases, leaving 16 bases between them. The CDR3 DNA reads TGCAGTGCTAGAGATAGGCGGACAGAGCCAAATGAGCAGTTCTTC. Protein sequence: CSARDRRTEPNEQFF.

This clonotype was found a few times. V usage is TRBV19 and J usage is TRBJ2-7; 11 bases match TRBD2. This CDR3 comprises 15 residues. CDR1 and CDR2 from the germline V gene are LNHDA and SQIVND (reference sequence). Trimming removed 4 bases from V and 2 bases from J; junction bases left unmatched: 4. CDR3 in DNA: TGTGCCAGTAGTACCATAGCGGGAGGGCCCTACGAGCAGTACTTC. Protein sequence: CASSTIAGGPYEQYF. The whole variable domain, filled in from reference TRBV19 and TRBJ2-7, reads DGGITQSPKYLFRKEGQNVTLSCEQNLNHDAMYWYRQDPGQGLRLIYYSQIVNDFQKGDIAEGYSVSREKKESFPLTVTSAQKNPTAFYLCASSTIAGGPYEQYFGPGTRLTVT.

This clonotype was seen more than once but under ten times. This rearrangement joins TRBV6-5 to TRBJ1-1; D perhaps matches TRBD1 (6 bases). Deletions cut 0 bases from V and 1 base from J, with 12 bases between. The CDR3 totals 16 residues. In germline, CDR1 is MNHEY, CDR2 SVGAGI. The CDR3 loop reads CASSYSWGRPNTEAFF. DNA of the CDR3: TGTGCCAGCAGTTACTCGTGGGGGCGTCCGAACACTGAAGCTTTCTTT.

The gene calls are TRBV6-2 or TRBV6-3 and TRBJ2-1; D might be TRBD2 (6 bases). CDR1 and CDR2 from the germline V gene are MNHEY and SVGEGT. Deletions cut 6 bases from V and 2 bases from J, with 20 bases between. The CDR3 has 17 amino acids. The CDR3 DNA sequence: TGTGCCAGCAGAAGGGGACTTTCCCTGAGGGCCTACAATGAGCAGTTCTTC. It specifies CASRRGLSLRAYNEQFF.

This clonotype was detected only a few times. The rearrangement uses TRBV5-1 and TRBJ2-5, with 7 bases that match TRBD2. The V gene end was trimmed by 2 bases and the J gene end by 4 bases; junction bases not matched to a gene: 8. CDR3 length: 15 amino acids. The germline V gene encodes CDR1 SGHRS and CDR2 YFSETQ. CDR3 nucleotide sequence: TGCGCCAGCAGCTTTCCAGCGGGGCGAGGAGAGACCCAGTACTTC. This translates into CASSFPAGRGETQYF.

This clonotype was found many times. The chain carries TRBV2 and TRBJ2-1; 13 nucleotides line up with TRBD2. The CDR3 length is 15 residues. V lost 7 bases and J lost 8; bases outside the gene matches: 8. Germline lookup yields CDR1 SNHLY and CDR2 FYNNEI. The CDR3 DNA reads as TGTGCCAGCAACGGACTAGCGGGAGCGGGGCATGAGCAGTTCTTC. Translated: CASNGLAGAGHEQFF.

This clonotype was detected only a few times. The rearrangement uses TRBV7-8 and TRBJ1-1; the D is unclear. The CDR3 loop spans 18 amino acids. The germline V and J ends were trimmed by 5 bases and 4 bases, with 26 bases remaining between them. The germline V gene has CDR1 SGHVS and CDR2 FQNEAQ. The CDR3 is CASSPSPKGVGKSTEAFF. The DNA of the CDR3 is TGTGCCAGCAGCCCAAGTCCGAAGGGCGTGGGGAAGAGCACTGAAGCTTTCTTT.

This clonotype was counted only a few times. The J gene is TRBJ1-5, the V gene TRBV6-1, with D maybe TRBD1 (6 bases). V gave up 5 bases and J gave up 11 bases, with 25 bases separating them. CDR3 size: 16 residues. The germline gives CDR1 MNHNS, CDR2 SASEGT. The CDR3 nucleotides read TGTGCCAGCAGTAGCAGCCGTGGGGGCGGTGGATTGTCCCAGCATTTT. Its translation is CASSSSRGGGGLSQHF.

The rearrangement links TRBV11-3 to TRBJ2-5; TRBD2 aligns across 7 bases. Germline V gene data show CDR1 as SGHNT and CDR2 as YENEEA. The V gene end was trimmed by 1 base and the J gene end by 1 base; junction bases not matched to a gene: 9. This CDR3 comprises 17 residues. CDR3 region: CASSLGRGLVIQETQYF. In nucleotides, the CDR3 is TGTGCCAGCAGCTTAGGTCGCGGACTAGTCATCCAAGAGACCCAGTACTTC.

This clonotype has ten or more counts. The J gene is TRBJ1-2, the V gene TRBV7-8; TRBD1 might be the D (6 bases). Trimming pared 5 bases from V and 8 bases from J, leaving 15 bases between. The V gene's germline CDR1 is SGHVS and CDR2 FQNEAQ. The CDR3 spans 13 residues. CDR3 sequence: CASSRRTDAGYTF. The CDR3 bases are TGTGCCAGCAGCCGACGGACAGACGCCGGCTACACCTTC.

The CDR3 spells CASSLSSGGITRNEQFF. The CDR3 DNA sequence: TGTGCCAGCAGCTTGAGCTCCGGCGGGATAACGAGGAATGAGCAGTTCTTC. The chain uses TRBV7-9 and TRBJ2-1; weak D call: TRBD2 (6 bases). Trimming took off 3 bases at V and 7 bases at J, with 22 bases between the two ends. There are 17 residues in the CDR3. Germline-derived CDR1 and CDR2 are SEHNR and FQNEAQ (reference sequence).

This clonotype was counted a few times. The chain combines TRBV10-3 with TRBJ1-4; 7 bases are a match to TRBD1. With 4 bases clipped from V and 1 base from J, the junction kept 3 bases outside the gene matches. The CDR3 is made up of 15 amino acids. Germline V gene data show CDR1 as ENHRY and CDR2 as SYGVKD. The CDR3 protein is CAISVHRGTNEKLFF. The CDR3 DNA sequence: TGTGCCATCAGTGTTCACAGGGGAACTAATGAAAAACTGTTTTTT.

This clonotype showed up many times. The chain links TRBV3-1 to TRBJ1-1; D ambiguous. V was cut by 1 base and J by 5 bases, with 2 bases left in between. The V gene's germline CDR1 is LGHDT and CDR2 YNNKEL (reference sequence). The CDR3 covers 11 residues. The DNA of the CDR3 is TGTGCCAGCAGCCAAGCAACTGAAGCTTTCTTT. Translation: CASSQATEAFF.

The chain uses TRBV7-9 and TRBJ1-2; 8 bases line up with TRBD1. This CDR3 contains 14 residues. Germline-derived CDR1 and CDR2 are SEHNR and FQNEAQ (reference sequence). V was clipped by 5 bases and J by 5 bases; unmatched bases: 7. The CDR3 sequence: CASSPRTGTYGYTF. The DNA of the CDR3 is TGTGCCAGCAGCCCCCGGACAGGGACGTATGGCTACACCTTC. The full variable domain, in which reference TRBV7-9 and TRBJ1-2 provide the parts outside the CDR3, is DTGVSQNPRHKITKRGQNVTFRCDPISEHNRLYWYRQTLGQGPEFLTYFQNEAQLEKSRLLSDRFSAERPKGSFSTLEIQRTEQGDSAMYLCASSPRTGTYGYTFGSGTRLTVV.

In this sample, this clonotype turned up a few times. The chain recombines TRBV3-1 with TRBJ2-1, with 11 bases fitting TRBD2. In germline, CDR1 is LGHDT, CDR2 YNNKEL (reference sequence). The V segment lost 2 bases and the J segment 5 bases; nucleotides outside the gene matches: 2. The CDR3 is made up of 15 amino acids. Written as DNA, the CDR3 is TGTGCCAGCAGCCAACTAGCGGGAGGCGACAATGAGCAGTTCTTC. This gives the protein CASSQLAGGDNEQFF.

This clonotype was observed a handful of times. The chain has TRBV7-3 and TRBJ2-1; D may be TRBD1 (6 bases). The germline V gene encodes CDR1 SGHTA and CDR2 FQGTGA. This CDR3 is built from 15 residues. V was pared by 4 bases and J by 2 bases, with 12 bases between. Written as DNA, the CDR3 is TGTGCCAGCAGCTCTCGACAGGCCCCCTACAATGAGCAGTTCTTC. It codes for CASSSRQAPYNEQFF.